Sequencing of this TCR beta chain was carried out in a study of blood T cells in healthy people across ages. Findings and caveats of the study: Across samples, TCR beta diversity tracked strongly with naive T cell percentage. TCR beta diversity, measured per million T cells, fell in a roughly linear way with age.

In this sample, this clonotype turned up a few times. Its target is not known. V shed 4 bases and J shed 6 bases, with 10 bases lying between them. There are 12 residues in the CDR3. The germline V gene has CDR1 SGHRS and CDR2 YFSETQ. Using a J-beta primer mix together with a sample-barcoded 5' primer, a second PCR was run for about 7 to 12 cycles. TCRdb processed the 5' RACE reads anew with MiXCR; each CDR3 protein has one entry. The sample carries some 890,000 distinct CDR3 sequences, almost 30% recorded once. This sample also belongs to another study, concerning T cells of mothers and their children. That work adds: The authors used all extracted RNA for cDNA synthesis, at about 1.6 ug per 15 ul. Second-PCR primer M1S introduced sample barcodes and 2-4 random nucleotides.

Sequences were obtained from blood. The V and J genes are TRBV5-1 and TRBJ1-1; maybe TRBD1 (6 bases). The origin of this receptor is a woman in her forties in good health. The DNA for the CDR3 is TGCGCCAGCAGCGACGGACAGCCTGAAGCTTTCTTT. Translated: CASSDGQPEAFF.